The 28 T cell receptor beta chains presented below share a single source sample, sequenced in a study of tumor-infiltrating lymphocytes in primary liver carcinoma. With around 520 ng total RNA as template and a constant-region primer, TCR beta cDNA was made. ARM-PCR was slightly modified, and three nested multiplex PCR rounds with it gave rise to the TCR beta libraries. The first two PCR rounds used TRBV1-TRBV30 primers with a Cbeta primer, around 10 cycles each. Each CDR3 protein is one row after TCRdb ran MiXCR on the multiplex PCR reads. The repertoire holds under 200,000 distinct CDR3 sequences, around 60% seen once, with about 7.1% in the top ten. RNA isolated from unsorted whole blood supplied the blood RNA, with germline DNA also extracted. The specimen was peripheral blood. The receptors were sampled from a woman aged 55-70 years with primary liver carcinoma and hepatitis B virus infection.

This clonotype appeared a single time. V is TRBV11-2 and J is TRBJ1-2; D is uncertain. Germline CDR1 SGHAT, CDR2 FQNNGV. V was clipped by 0 bases and J by 4 bases, with 6 bases between them. The CDR3 is 13 residues long. The CDR3 region is CASSLEGSYGYTF. The CDR3 DNA sequence: TGTGCCAGCAGCTTAGAGGGGAGCTATGGCTACACCTTC.

Note on this clonotype: A read error may produce the germline difference seen at one junction end. The chain has TRBV6-6 and TRBJ2-3, with D uncertain. CDR1 is MNHNY and CDR2 is SVGAGI in the germline V gene (reference sequence). The CDR3 runs 14 residues. The chain's CDR3 is CASSYFDNSDTQYF. CDR3 in DNA: TGTGCCAGTAGTTACTTTGATAATTCCGATACGCAGTATTTT.

As for this clonotype: A much larger clonotype is one base distant, so this may be a read error. V is TRBV4-1 and J is TRBJ1-5; possibly TRBD1 for D (5 bases). This CDR3 comprises 16 residues. Germline loops: CDR1 MGHRA, CDR2 YSYEKL. The CDR3 sequence is CASSPWGRAESQLQHF. The CDR3, as DNA: TGCGCCAGCAGCCCGTGGGGACGGGCAGAGTCCCAGCTCCAGCATTTT.

About this clonotype: Possible read error: a much larger clone is one base away. The rearrangement joins TRBV4-2 to TRBJ2-3, with 9 nucleotides matching TRBD1. This CDR3 is built from 17 residues. From germline, CDR1 is LGHNA and CDR2 YNFKEQ. In DNA form, the CDR3 reads TGTGCCAGCAGCCAAGAGGGGACAGGGTCTCGCACAGATAAGCAGTATTTT. Translating gives CASSQEGTGSRTDKQYF.

Turning to this clonotype: Its ends do not fully match the called genes, so a read error is possible. This chain joins TRBV11-3 and TRBJ2-2; 10 bases line up with TRBD2. This CDR3 has 15 residues. Germline loops: CDR1 SGHNT, CDR2 YENEEA. This CDR3 is CASSEIAGGTGELFF. The CDR3 DNA sequence: TGTGCAAGCAGTGAAATAGCGGGAGGTACCGGGGAGTTGTTTTTT.

The J gene is TRBJ2-2, the V gene TRBV6-6, with TRBD2 matching 8 bases. The CDR3 is 13 amino acids. Germline CDR1 is MNHNY and CDR2 is SVGAGI (reference sequence). J was trimmed by 9 bases and V by 6 bases; bases with no gene match: 6. The CDR3 loop is CASRAGERRELFF. The CDR3 coding sequence is TGTGCCAGCAGAGCGGGAGAACGCAGGGAGCTGTTTTTT.

This clonotype was seen a few times. The CDR3 here is CASSLRDLTNEKLFF. CDR3 coding DNA: TGTGCCAGCAGCTTGAGAGACCTAACTAATGAAAAACTGTTTTTT. This chain links TRBV5-5 with TRBJ1-4; D gene unclear. Germline loops: CDR1 SGHKS, CDR2 YYEKEE (reference sequence). V shed 1 base and J shed 1 base, with 8 bases lying between them. The CDR3 has 15 amino acids.

Only one count was recorded for this clonotype. The rearrangement links TRBV11-2 to TRBJ1-2; D unresolved. V lost 1 base to trimming and J lost 11 bases, with 20 bases between them. Germline V gene sequence: CDR1 SGHAT, CDR2 FQNNGV. The CDR3 covers 15 residues. The CDR3 protein is CASSLVRPSRGGYTF. The CDR3 region has the DNA TGTGCCAGCAGCTTAGTACGACCAAGCAGAGGCGGTTACACCTTC.

Note on this clonotype: An end of the junction differs from the germline gene, which may be a read error. CDR3 loop: CASSFVRGTKNSPLHF. CDR3 nucleotides: TGTGCCAGCAGCTTTGTTCGCGGGACTAAAAATTCACCCCTTCACTTT. The chain uses TRBV11-2 and TRBJ1-6; perhaps TRBD1 as D (5 bases). CDR3 length equals 16 residues. Germline-derived CDR1 and CDR2 are SGHAT and FQNNGV.

This clonotype has a handful of counts. This chain joins TRBV28 and TRBJ2-2; D is perhaps TRBD2 (7 bases). In germline, CDR1 is MDHEN, CDR2 SYDVKM. The CDR3 totals 15 residues. V was trimmed by 5 bases and J by 7 bases, leaving 17 bases between them. The CDR3: CASSGGAGLVGELFF. The CDR3 DNA is TGTGCCAGCAGTGGGGGGGCTGGTCTCGTCGGGGAGCTGTTTTTT.

The V gene is TRBV5-4, the J gene TRBJ2-7; D gene unclear. Germline V gene lookup returns CDR1 SGHNT and CDR2 YYREEE (reference sequence). The CDR3 has 13 residues. The V and J ends lost 2 bases and 0 bases respectively, with 6 bases between them. The CDR3 DNA follows: TGTGCCAGCAGCTTTAGGGCCTCCTACGAGCAGTACTTC. Its translation: CASSFRASYEQYF.

This clonotype was seen at least ten times. V usage is TRBV10-3 and J usage is TRBJ1-5, with D maybe TRBD1 (5 bases). The ends were cut back, 7 bases at V and 2 bases at J, with 12 bases in the middle. CDR1 and CDR2 from the germline V gene are ENHRY and SYGVKD. This CDR3 contains 14 residues. CDR3: CAIKSAGGNQPQHF. Written as DNA, the CDR3 is TGTGCCATCAAAAGCGCGGGGGGCAATCAGCCCCAGCATTTT.

At least ten counts were recorded for this clonotype. This chain connects TRBV4-1 to TRBJ1-2, with D perhaps TRBD1 (5 bases). Germline CDR1 reads MGHRA; CDR2 reads YSYEKL. Trimming shortened V by 2 bases and J by 0 bases, and 13 bases separated the two germline ends. The CDR3 sequence is 16 residues long. CDR3 residues: CASSQRGAFTNYGYTF. The CDR3 DNA sequence: TGCGCCAGCAGCCAACGGGGCGCCTTCACTAACTATGGCTACACCTTC.

This clonotype was observed a single time. This may come from a read error, since a much larger clone is one base off. No conserved phenylalanine or tryptophan is present at the end of the CDR3, so a read error is the likely explanation. The chain carries TRBV13 and TRBJ2-7; D is undetermined. Between the trimmed V and J ends, which lost 6 bases and 0 bases, there was a span of 12 bases. The CDR3 is 14 amino acids. Looked up from germline, CDR1 is PRHDT and CDR2 is FYEKMQ (reference sequence). This chain's CDR3 is CASRPRLSSYEQYL. In DNA form, the CDR3 reads TGTGCCAGCAGACCACGGTTAAGCTCCTACGAGCAGTACTTA.

In regard to this clonotype: A much larger clone lies a single base off, so this may be a read error. Since no conserved phenylalanine or tryptophan closes the CDR3, a read error is the likely cause. The chain uses TRBV6-2 or TRBV6-3 and TRBJ2-7; 10 bases are a match to TRBD2. The CDR3 runs 15 residues. Germline CDR1 MNHEY, CDR2 SVGEGT. V lost 7 bases and J lost 1; bases outside the gene matches: 7. The CDR3 protein is CASTSRTSGSYEQYI. CDR3 in DNA: TGTGCCAGCACCTCCCGGACTAGCGGTTCCTACGAGCAGTACATC.

This clonotype showed up many times. The gene calls are TRBV29-1 and TRBJ1-3, with 7 nucleotides matching TRBD1. After removal of 8 bases from V and 4 bases from J, the junction contained 5 bases not matched to a gene. Germline loops: CDR1 SQVTM, CDR2 ANQGSEA. CDR3 length equals 12 residues. CDR3 in amino acids: CSIGTEGNTIYF. CDR3 coding DNA: TGCAGCATAGGGACAGAAGGAAACACCATATATTTT.

Comment on this clonotype: One base away lies a much larger clone, so this may be a sequencing read error. The CDR3 here is CASSFRSGGSDTQYF. The CDR3 DNA sequence: TGTGCCAGCAGCTTCCGATCGGGAGGATCAGATACGCAGTATTTT. This rearrangement joins TRBV11-2 to TRBJ2-3; 7 bases are shared with TRBD2. CDR1 and CDR2 from the germline V gene are SGHAT and FQNNGV. With V trimmed by 3 bases and J by 4 bases, 7 bases remained unmatched. This CDR3 spans 15 amino acids.

The chain uses TRBV5-1 and TRBJ2-3; D uncertain. CDR1 SGHRS and CDR2 YFSETQ come from the germline V gene. The CDR3 runs to 14 residues. Trimming took 1 base from V and 2 from J, leaving 8 bases between them. The CDR3 DNA reads TGCGCCAGCAGCTTGCTTAAGCCCACAGATACGCAGTATTTT. Protein sequence: CASSLLKPTDTQYF.

The chain carries TRBV6-5 and TRBJ2-7; TRBD1 aligns across 7 bases. Germline V gene sequence: CDR1 MNHEY, CDR2 SVGAGI. The CDR3 consists of 17 residues. V trimming: 9 bases; J trimming: 2 bases; junction bases outside the gene matches: 19. The chain's CDR3 is CASSTSRQGWETYEQYF. The CDR3 coding sequence is TGTGCCAGTAGTACCTCCAGACAGGGATGGGAGACCTACGAGCAGTACTTC.

On this clonotype itself: Compared with germline, one end of the junction differs, possibly owing to a read error. V usage is TRBV5-5 and J usage is TRBJ2-1; 10 nucleotides agree with TRBD2. CDR1 is SGHKS and CDR2 is YYEKEE in the germline V gene (reference sequence). The CDR3 totals 18 residues. The CDR3 DNA reads as TGCGCCAGCAGCTTTCCAGCGGGAGGGCCAATGTCCTACAATGAGCAGTTCTTC. It yields the protein CASSFPAGGPMSYNEQFF.

On this clonotype: The junction does not match germline at one end; this may be a read error. This chain connects TRBV11-1 to TRBJ2-1, with 10 bases matching TRBD2. Germline loops: CDR1 SGHAT, CDR2 FQDESV (reference sequence). This CDR3 has 16 residues. The CDR3 bases are TGTGCCAGCAGCTCCATTATAGCGGGAGGTATCAATGAGCAGTCCTTC. The encoded protein is CASSSIIAGGINEQSF.

On this clonotype: This may be a read error, as it is one base from a much larger clone. The chain has TRBV12-3 or TRBV12-4 and TRBJ2-5, with D unclear. This CDR3 contains 14 residues. The DNA of the CDR3 is TGTGCCACCAGTTTAAGTGCGCTCCAAGAGACCCAGTACTTC. This encodes CATSLSALQETQYF.

The rearrangement joins TRBV6-1 to TRBJ2-7; D unclear. This CDR3 is 13 amino acids long. V was clipped by 3 bases and J by 8 bases, with 14 bases between them. From germline, CDR1 is MNHNS and CDR2 SASEGT. This CDR3 is CASSELAGTKQYF. The CDR3 nucleotides are TGTGCCAGCAGTGAGCTTGCTGGTACCAAGCAGTACTTC.

In regard to this clonotype: At one end the junction does not follow the germline gene, possibly because of a read error. The chain recombines TRBV5-5 with TRBJ1-1, with TRBD1 matching over 7 bases. Germline values: CDR1 SGHKS, CDR2 YYEKEE (reference sequence). This CDR3 has 14 residues. The CDR3 nucleotides read TGTGCCAGCAGCTTAGAACAGGGGAACACTGAAGCTTTCTTC. It translates to CASSLEQGNTEAFF.

This clonotype was counted many times. The chain is built from TRBV6-6 and TRBJ2-7; tentative D call: TRBD1 (6 bases). V lost 4 bases and J lost 7, with 17 bases in between. The CDR3 runs to 14 residues. CDR1 is MNHNY, CDR2 SVGAGI, per germline (reference sequence). Here the CDR3 DNA reads TGTGCCAGCAGTTTACCGCTTGCAGGGGTGGAGCAGTACTTC. Its translation is CASSLPLAGVEQYF.

The CDR3 DNA reads TGTGCCATCTCAAGCCCCCGACAGTCTAGCACAGATACGCAGTATTTT. It codes for CAISSPRQSSTDTQYF. The V call is TRBV28, the J call TRBJ2-3; the D gene is possibly TRBD1 (5 bases). The CDR3 runs 16 residues. Germline CDR1 is MDHEN and CDR2 is SYDVKM. The V end lost 10 bases, the J end lost 0 bases, and 20 bases lay between the germline ends.

The CDR3 loop is CASSAGTGGSEKLFF. CDR3 sequence (DNA): TGTGCCAGCAGTGCCGGGACAGGGGGCAGTGAAAAACTGTTTTTT. This chain links TRBV28 with TRBJ1-4; 12 positions agree with TRBD1. Germline CDR1 reads MDHEN; CDR2 reads SYDVKM. This CDR3 has 15 residues. V dropped 5 bases and J dropped 7; count of bases not matched to a gene: 5. The entire variable domain, with the rest obtained from reference TRBV28 and TRBJ1-4, is as follows: DVKVTQSSRYLVKRTGEKVFLECVQDMDHENMFWYRQDPGLGLRLIYFSYDVKMKEKGDIPEGYSVSREKKERFSLILESASTNQTSMYLCASSAGTGGSEKLFFGSGTQLSVL.

Notes on this clonotype: A much larger clonotype is one base distant, so this may be a read error. The rearrangement joins TRBV10-1 to TRBJ2-1; no clear D gene. This CDR3 spans 13 amino acids. In germline, CDR1 is WNHNN, CDR2 SYGVQD (reference sequence). CDR3 DNA sequence: TGCGCCAGCAGTGGCAGCTCCTACAATGAGCGGTTCTTC. Translating gives CASSGSSYNERFF.